The rows below give T cell receptor beta chains drawn from one sample of a study of OX40 agonist ivuxolimab in advanced cancers. Repertoires were generated with immunoSEQ multiplex PCR, while TCRdb's copy carries only in-frame clones and drops some. This sample carries some 100,000 clones, 92% of them seen once, and the ten largest clones take roughly 3.5%. Sequenced here: CD4+ or CD8+ T cells sorted from blood, sampled in a trial of the OX40 agonist ivuxolimab. These receptors originate from an adult with an advanced solid tumor such as melanoma, head and neck, liver or kidney cancer. Both conserved end residues are part of each CDR3. A D gene is named only where the DNA matches it firmly. Clone size is given for some rows only: seen once, a few or many times, or a class if the clone is expanded.

.	13	TRBV5-4	TRBJ2-7	.	CASSLGRSYEQYF	TGTGCCAGCAGCTTGGGGCGCTCCTACGAGCAGTACTTC
TRBD1	13	TRBV2	TRBJ1-1	.	CASLTGSDTEAFF	TGTGCCAGTTTGACAGGGAGCGACACTGAAGCTTTCTTT
TRBD1	15	TRBV19	TRBJ2-5	.	CASRSGQGYQETQYF	TGTGCCAGTAGATCTGGACAGGGATACCAAGAGACCCAGTACTTC
.	14	TRBV10-1	TRBJ2-2	.	CASSSRRGMGELFF	TGCGCCAGCAGTTCCCGGCGGGGTATGGGGGAGCTGTTTTTT
.	15	TRBV4-1	TRBJ1-3	.	CASSQDRGTRNTIYF	TGCGCCAGCAGCCAAGACCGGGGAACTCGAAACACCATATATTTT
.	13	TRBV7-9	TRBJ2-1	.	CASSFEGLGEQFF	TGTGCCAGCAGCTTTGAGGGCCTGGGGGAGCAGTTCTTC
.	10	TRBV30	TRBJ2-1	.	CAARYNEQFF	TGTGCTGCACGGTACAATGAGCAGTTCTTC
.	10	TRBV29-1	TRBJ2-1	.	CSVTYNEQFF	TGCAGCGTAACTTACAATGAGCAGTTCTTC
TRBD1	14	TRBV27	TRBJ1-1	.	CASSEGQGSPEAFF	TGTGCCAGCAGTGAGGGACAGGGGTCCCCTGAAGCTTTCTTT
.	13	TRBV5-6	TRBJ2-7	.	CASSLGSSYEQYF	TGTGCCAGCAGCTTGGGCTCCTCCTACGAGCAGTACTTC
.	13	TRBV10-2	TRBJ2-5	once	CASSEGGLETQYF	TGCGCCAGCTCAGAGGGGGGCCTGGAGACCCAGTACTTC
TRBD2	14	TRBV13	TRBJ2-7	.	CASSLGRAGYEQYF	TGTGCCAGCAGCTTGGGGAGGGCTGGCTACGAGCAGTACTTC
TRBD2	16	TRBV30	TRBJ2-5	.	CAWSLMSGGYQETQYF	TGTGCCTGGAGCCTCATGTCGGGGGGGTACCAAGAGACCCAGTACTTC
TRBD1	13	TRBV7-2	TRBJ2-7	.	CASSWTGYYEQYF	TGTGCCAGCAGCTGGACAGGCTACTACGAGCAGTACTTC
TRBD1	17	TRBV19	TRBJ1-1	.	CASSIPREDRGRTEAFF	TGTGCCAGTAGTATACCAAGAGAGGACAGGGGGAGGACTGAAGCTTTCTTT
.	15	TRBV30	TRBJ1-5	.	CAWSMGGRSNQPQHF	TGTGCCTGGAGTATGGGGGGACGGAGCAATCAGCCCCAGCATTTT
.	13	TRBV13	TRBJ2-7	.	CASSPGSSYEQYF	TGTGCCAGCAGCCCAGGGAGCTCCTACGAGCAGTACTTC
TRBD2	15	TRBV6-6	TRBJ2-3	.	CASSWLAESTDTQYF	TGTGCCAGCAGTTGGCTAGCGGAGAGCACAGATACGCAGTATTTT
.	13	TRBV9	TRBJ1-3	.	CASSGDGGNTIYF	TGTGCCAGCAGCGGAGACGGGGGAAACACCATATATTTT
.	13	TRBV7-6	TRBJ2-1	.	CASSLGVADEQFF	TGTGCCAGCAGCTTGGGTGTGGCGGATGAGCAGTTCTTC
TRBD1	14	TRBV7-9	TRBJ1-1	.	CASSSRDRNTEAFF	TGTGCCAGCAGCTCCCGGGACAGGAACACTGAAGCTTTCTTT
.	11	TRBV19	TRBJ1-2	.	CALRASYGYTF	TGTGCCTTGCGGGCATCCTATGGCTACACCTTC
.	13	TRBV6-1	TRBJ2-7	few	CASSEISWYEQYF	TGTGCCAGCAGTGAAATCTCCTGGTACGAGCAGTACTTC
.	16	TRBV4-1	TRBJ2-2	.	CASSQPRSSNTGELFF	TGCGCCAGCAGCCAGCCTCGCAGCTCGAACACCGGGGAGCTGTTTTTT
TRBD1	14	TRBV27	TRBJ2-7	.	CASSTLDRVNEQYF	TGTGCCAGCAGTACTTTAGACAGGGTAAACGAGCAGTACTTC
.	12	TRBV5-1	TRBJ2-1	.	CASSLANNEQFF	TGCGCCAGCAGCTTGGCAAACAATGAGCAGTTCTTC
.	15	TRBV9	TRBJ2-7	.	CASSVATDSSYEQYF	TGTGCCAGCAGCGTAGCGACCGACAGCTCCTACGAGCAGTACTTC
.	14	TRBV6-5	TRBJ1-1	.	CASSYFYSESEAFF	TGTGCCAGCAGTTACTTTTACTCGGAGAGTGAAGCTTTCTTT
.	14	TRBV19	TRBJ2-5	once	CASSISGGQETQYF	TGTGCCAGTAGTATCTCTGGGGGCCAAGAGACCCAGTACTTC
.	14	TRBV4-3	TRBJ1-4	.	CASSGDGFNEKLFF	TGCGCCAGCAGCGGGGACGGCTTTAATGAAAAACTGTTTTTT
TRBD1	15	TRBV7-8	TRBJ2-5	.	CASCAWTGTSETQYF	TGTGCCAGCTGTGCCTGGACAGGGACCAGTGAGACCCAGTACTTC
.	14	TRBV6-5	TRBJ2-7	.	CASSYSLGTSEQYF	TGTGCCAGCAGTTACTCGTTGGGAACCAGCGAGCAGTACTTC
TRBD2	17	TRBV6-4	TRBJ2-3	.	CASSDVSGTSGTDTQYF	TGTGCCAGCAGTGACGTCTCAGGGACTAGCGGCACAGATACGCAGTATTTT
TRBD2	16	TRBV9	TRBJ2-1	.	CASSVASGPDYNEQFF	TGTGCCAGCAGCGTAGCTAGCGGGCCTGACTACAATGAGCAGTTCTTC
TRBD1	13	TRBV29-1	TRBJ2-5	.	CSGAGGVFETQYF	TGCAGCGGGGCAGGGGGCGTATTCGAGACCCAGTACTTC
TRBD1	19	TRBV15	TRBJ2-3	.	CATSGTGTGIEVFTDTQYF	TGTGCCACCAGCGGAACCGGGACAGGGATCGAGGTCTTCACAGATACGCAGTATTTT
TRBD1	17	TRBV9	TRBJ2-1	.	CASSARRDRGPGNEQFF	TGTGCCAGCAGCGCGCGCCGCGACAGGGGGCCAGGCAATGAGCAGTTCTTC
.	12	TRBV5-5	TRBJ1-1	.	CASSFSEGEAFF	TGTGCCAGCAGCTTCTCAGAGGGTGAAGCTTTCTTT
.	18	TRBV11-2	TRBJ2-6	once	CASSFSWAVSSGANVLTF	TGTGCCAGCAGCTTTAGTTGGGCAGTTAGCTCTGGGGCCAACGTCCTGACTTTC
TRBD2	15	TRBV7-9	TRBJ2-7	.	CASILSGGNSYEQYF	TGTGCCAGCATCCTTAGCGGGGGAAACTCCTACGAGCAGTACTTC
TRBD1	14	TRBV27	TRBJ1-1	.	CASSPGTGRTEAFF	TGTGCCAGCAGTCCTGGGACAGGGAGGACTGAAGCTTTCTTT
.	16	TRBV2	TRBJ1-1	.	CASSWDPPGMNTEAFF	TGTGCCAGCAGTTGGGACCCCCCCGGGATGAACACTGAAGCTTTCTTT
.	13	TRBV19	TRBJ1-5	few	CASSISGNQPQHF	TGTGCCAGTAGTATATCGGGGAATCAGCCCCAGCATTTT
TRBD1	16	TRBV19	TRBJ2-1	.	CASSMWDRGNGNEQFF	TGTGCCAGTAGTATGTGGGACAGGGGAAACGGGAATGAGCAGTTCTTC
TRBD2	15	TRBV4-2	TRBJ2-7	.	CASSQGSGSGDEQYF	TGTGCCAGCAGCCAAGGCAGCGGGAGTGGCGACGAGCAGTACTTC
TRBD1	13	TRBV10-3	TRBJ2-1	.	CAISGGQYNEQFF	TGTGCCATCAGTGGGGGACAGTACAATGAGCAGTTCTTC